Listed below are T cell receptor beta chains from one sample, sequenced in a study of low-dose radiotherapy and immunotherapy resistance in tumors. MiXCR, run by TCRdb on the reads, gives a single entry per CDR3 protein. The data show approximately 100,000 distinct CDR3 sequences, less than 25% seen once. The sequencing used PBMCs, collected after low-dose radiotherapy plus immunotherapy. The receptors shown here come from a male donor with prostate cancer. Each CDR3 is given with its conserved first and last residue. The order of the fields is clone size, D gene, V gene, J gene, CDR3 DNA, CDR3 protein. A D gene is named only where the DNA matches it firmly. Expanded clones are given a class, and other clones once, few, many or no size at all.

abundance: -
d_gene: -
v_gene: TRBV28
j_gene: TRBJ1-2
CDR3nt: TGTGCCAGCAGTTCATGGGGCTCCCTTGACCCGGCACTTAACTATGGCTACACCTTC
CDR3aa: CASSSWGSLDPALNYGYTF

abundance: many
d_gene: TRBD2
v_gene: TRBV5-5
j_gene: TRBJ2-1
CDR3nt: TGCGCCAGCAGCTGGACTAGCGGGGAGAATGAGCAGTTCTTC
CDR3aa: CASSWTSGENEQFF

abundance: many
d_gene: TRBD2
v_gene: TRBV9
j_gene: TRBJ2-1
CDR3nt: TGTGCCAGCAGCGTAGGAGCGGGGGCCGGGGATGAGCAGTTCTTC
CDR3aa: CASSVGAGAGDEQFF

abundance: many
d_gene: -
v_gene: TRBV5-1
j_gene: TRBJ2-3
CDR3nt: TGCGCCAGCAGCTTGGCTAAGGGCCCGCAGTATTTT
CDR3aa: CASSLAKGPQYF

abundance: many
d_gene: -
v_gene: TRBV29-1
j_gene: TRBJ1-4
CDR3nt: TGCAGCGTTGAAACCGGAATGAATAATGAAAAACTGTTTTTT
CDR3aa: CSVETGMNNEKLFF

abundance: many
d_gene: -
v_gene: TRBV1
j_gene: TRBJ1-1
CDR3nt: TGCACCAGCAGCCATACCCGGACAGAGAACACTGAAGCTTTCTTT
CDR3aa: CTSSHTRTENTEAFF

abundance: -
d_gene: TRBD2
v_gene: TRBV11-1
j_gene: TRBJ2-3
CDR3nt: TGTGCCAGCAGCCCCAGACTAGCGGGAGCGGGAGATACGCAGTATTTT
CDR3aa: CASSPRLAGAGDTQYF

abundance: many
d_gene: TRBD1
v_gene: TRBV5-4
j_gene: TRBJ2-7
CDR3nt: TGTGCCAGCAGCCCAGGGGGCGAGCAGTACTTC
CDR3aa: CASSPGGEQYF

abundance: many
d_gene: -
v_gene: TRBV11-2
j_gene: TRBJ1-2
CDR3nt: TGTGCCAGCAGCTTAGGAGGAACCGGTCTATATGGCTACACCTTC
CDR3aa: CASSLGGTGLYGYTF

abundance: -
d_gene: -
v_gene: TRBV5-1
j_gene: TRBJ1-1
CDR3nt: TGCGCCAGCAGCTTGGTAGAGAGGGTGAACACTGAAGCTTTCTTT
CDR3aa: CASSLVERVNTEAFF

abundance: many
d_gene: TRBD2
v_gene: TRBV20-1
j_gene: TRBJ2-1
CDR3nt: TGCAGTGCTGGGACTATACGCGAGCAGTTCTTC
CDR3aa: CSAGTIREQFF

abundance: -
d_gene: TRBD1
v_gene: TRBV5-4
j_gene: TRBJ1-4
CDR3nt: TGTGCCAGCAGCTTGGAGACAGGGACCGCAACTAGTGAAAAACTGTTTTTT
CDR3aa: CASSLETGTATSEKLFF

abundance: many
d_gene: TRBD1
v_gene: TRBV3-1
j_gene: TRBJ1-3
CDR3nt: TGTGCCAGCAGTCCTAGACAGGGGCGAAGAAACACCATATATTTT
CDR3aa: CASSPRQGRRNTIYF

abundance: -
d_gene: TRBD1
v_gene: TRBV7-9
j_gene: TRBJ1-4
CDR3nt: TGTGCCAGCAGCCTCGGGACAGGAGACGAGGGTGAAAAACTGTTTTTT
CDR3aa: CASSLGTGDEGEKLFF

abundance: many
d_gene: -
v_gene: TRBV5-1
j_gene: TRBJ2-5
CDR3nt: TGCGCCAGCAGCTTGGGGGGACGGGACCAAGAGACCCAGTACTTC
CDR3aa: CASSLGGRDQETQYF

abundance: few
d_gene: TRBD2
v_gene: TRBV4-1
j_gene: TRBJ2-7
CDR3nt: TGCGCCAGCCGCAGGACTAGCGGGGGGAAGTACGAGCAGTACTTC
CDR3aa: CASRRTSGGKYEQYF

abundance: many
d_gene: -
v_gene: TRBV6-1
j_gene: TRBJ2-5
CDR3nt: TGTGCCAGCAGTGAACGGGGGGCCCCCCAAGAGACCCAGTACTTC
CDR3aa: CASSERGAPQETQYF

abundance: many
d_gene: -
v_gene: TRBV19
j_gene: TRBJ1-6
CDR3nt: TGTGCCAGTAGACCTAGGGCAGGGGCATCGCTCAGGTCACCCCTCCACTTT
CDR3aa: CASRPRAGASLRSPLHF

abundance: -
d_gene: -
v_gene: TRBV6-5
j_gene: TRBJ2-5
CDR3nt: TGTGCCAGCAGCGGGGGCCCGGAGACCCAGTACTTC
CDR3aa: CASSGGPETQYF

abundance: -
d_gene: TRBD2
v_gene: TRBV28
j_gene: TRBJ2-7
CDR3nt: TGTGCCAGCAGCAAGGGACTAGCGGGCGAGCAGTACTTC
CDR3aa: CASSKGLAGEQYF

abundance: many
d_gene: -
v_gene: TRBV10-3
j_gene: TRBJ2-7
CDR3nt: TGTGCCATCAGGACAGCCAAAACCTACGAGCAGTACTTC
CDR3aa: CAIRTAKTYEQYF

abundance: many
d_gene: -
v_gene: TRBV4-1
j_gene: TRBJ1-1
CDR3nt: TGCGCCAGCACCCCCAGCATGAACACTGAAGCTTTCTTT
CDR3aa: CASTPSMNTEAFF